This T cell receptor beta chain was recorded in a study of cytomegalovirus exposure and HLA in healthy donors. Healthy individuals who donated bone marrow served as the donors. Trimming took 1 base from V and 0 from J, leaving 9 bases between them. Germline V gene data show CDR1 as SQVTM and CDR2 as ANQGSEA. The CDR3 has 14 residues. As concerns this clone: Its antigen is not known.

The PCR contained 60 Vbeta and 13 Jbeta primers. Clones were sequenced by immunoSEQ multiplex PCR, and TCRdb holds only the in-frame ones, with some missing. The sample comprises tens of thousands of clones, almost 75% of which are singletons, and 5% to 7% rests with the top ten. Study conclusions and caveats: In most subjects, TCR beta sequences reportedly gave accurate predictions of HLA-A and HLA-B alleles. In a later analysis, productive TCRs from donors in an Asian-associated ancestry cluster reportedly carried fewer N-insertions than the cohort mean.

This sequence originates from a man over 45 in good health and CMV-seronegative. Sequences were obtained from PBMCs. The rearrangement joins TRBV29-1 to TRBJ2-5, with D possibly TRBD1 on 7 matching bases. CDR3 coding DNA: TGCAGCGTTGAAGGCAGGGGGGACCAAGAGACCCAGTACTTC. Translated, it gives CSVEGRGDQETQYF.